The 19 T cell receptor beta chains below come from one sample, sequenced in a study of T cell responses to AZD1222 COVID-19 vaccine. Clones were sequenced by immunoSEQ multiplex PCR, and TCRdb holds only the in-frame ones, with some missing. The sample shows about 120,000 clones, approximately 90% of them seen only once. The sequenced sample was peripheral blood, obtained on day 0 of AZD1222 vaccination. These receptors were taken from an adult in good health.

DNA for the CDR3: TGTGCCAGCAGCCGTCCGGACACTGAAGCTTTCTTT. It encodes CASSRPDTEAFF. V is TRBV5-4 and J is TRBJ1-1; D unclear. The V and J ends lost 4 bases and 3 bases respectively, with 7 bases between them. The CDR3 has 12 residues. Germline assignment: CDR1 SGHNT and CDR2 YYREEE (reference sequence). Supplemented by reference TRBV5-4 and TRBJ1-1, the full variable domain reads ETGVTQSPTHLIKTRGQQVTLRCSSQSGHNTVSWYQQALGQGPQFIFQYYREEENGRGNFPPRFSGLQFPNYSSELNVNALELDDSALYLCASSRPDTEAFFGQGTRLTVV.

The genes are TRBV7-2 and TRBJ1-2; D possibly corresponds to TRBD1 (5 bases). The CDR3 is made up of 16 amino acids. Germline loops: CDR1 SGHTA, CDR2 FQGNSA. Trimming took 0 bases from V and 2 from J, leaving 13 bases between them. The chain's CDR3 is CASSLAPDRQNYGYTF. CDR3 nucleotides: TGTGCCAGCAGCTTAGCTCCGGACCGACAGAACTATGGCTACACCTTC.

The chain is built from TRBV11-2 and TRBJ2-6; the D is unclear. V was pared by 3 bases and J by 4 bases, with 10 bases between. CDR3 length: 15 amino acids. Per germline, CDR1 SGHAT and CDR2 FQNNGV. In DNA, the CDR3 is TGTGCCAGCAGCTTCTCTGGGGTCGGGGCCAACGTCCTGACTTTC. It specifies CASSFSGVGANVLTF.

The chain recombines TRBV18 with TRBJ2-7; perhaps TRBD2 as D (6 bases). Trimming stripped 4 bases from V and 3 bases from J, with 13 bases between. Germline V CDR1 and CDR2: KGHSH, LQKENI. CDR3 length: 14 amino acids. In nucleotides, the CDR3 is TGTGCCAGCTCACGGGAGGTAGGCCTCTACGAGCAGTACTTC. Encoded protein: CASSREVGLYEQYF.

This clone was recorded a few times. The chain combines TRBV18 with TRBJ2-1; D gene ambiguous. V lost 4 bases and J lost 2, with 12 bases in between. This CDR3 is built from 15 residues. The germline V gene encodes CDR1 KGHSH and CDR2 LQKENI. The CDR3 nucleotides are TGTGCCAGCTCACAACTACCTATAGCCTACAATGAGCAGTTCTTC. Translating gives CASSQLPIAYNEQFF.

The chain uses TRBV4-3 and TRBJ2-1, with a possible D match to TRBD2 (6 bases). Germline-derived CDR1 and CDR2 are LGHNA and YSLEER. V was shortened by 3 bases and J by 0 bases, with 6 bases between the two germline ends. The CDR3 is 14 amino acids. Written as DNA, the CDR3 is TGCGCCAGCAGCCACGGGAGCTCCTACAATGAGCAGTTCTTC. Translated, it gives CASSHGSSYNEQFF.

This clone was observed a single time. The V call is TRBV7-2, the J call TRBJ2-1; 7 positions agree with TRBD2. The length of the CDR3 is 15 residues. The V gene's germline CDR1 is SGHTA and CDR2 FQGNSA. V shed 3 bases and J 3 bases; nucleotides not matched to a gene: 5. The CDR3 spells CASSLASGRYNEQFF. DNA for the CDR3: TGTGCCAGCAGCTTGGCTAGCGGACGCTACAATGAGCAGTTCTTC.

The V call is TRBV19, the J call TRBJ1-5; 11 nucleotides line up with TRBD1. After removal of 1 base from V and 4 bases from J, the junction contained 6 bases not matched to a gene. This CDR3 is built from 17 residues. Germline values: CDR1 LNHDA, CDR2 SQIVND (reference sequence). The CDR3 sequence: CASSIGPGQGGNQPQHF. The CDR3 region has the DNA TGTGCCAGTAGTATAGGGCCGGGACAGGGGGGTAATCAGCCCCAGCATTTT.

The chain carries TRBV6-1 and TRBJ2-7; D gene uncertain. V was shortened by 2 bases and J by 0 bases, with 5 bases between the two germline ends. The CDR3 totals 13 residues. Per germline, CDR1 MNHNS and CDR2 SASEGT. The CDR3 protein is CASSESPSYEQYF. The DNA for the CDR3 is TGTGCCAGCAGTGAATCCCCCTCCTACGAGCAGTACTTC.

The V gene is TRBV27, the J gene TRBJ2-1; 9 positions agree with TRBD2. The J segment lost 12 bases and the V segment lost 7 bases, leaving 4 bases of the junction unmatched. Germline CDR1 MNHEY, CDR2 SMNVEV (reference sequence). There are 11 residues in the CDR3. The CDR3, as DNA: TGTGCCAGCAAAGGCGGGAGGGTGCAGTTCTTC. Protein: CASKGGRVQFF.

V usage is TRBV18 and J usage is TRBJ1-4; D gene unclear. The length of the CDR3 is 12 residues. Germline CDR1 reads KGHSH; CDR2 reads LQKENI. Trimming took off 8 bases at V and 5 bases at J, with 9 bases between the two ends. CDR3 sequence (DNA): TGTGCCAGCAATGACGGGAATGAAAAACTGTTTTTT. Protein sequence: CASNDGNEKLFF.

This chain joins TRBV5-4 and TRBJ1-4, with 9 bases matching TRBD1. CDR3 length: 14 residues. After removal of 4 bases from V and 10 bases from J, the junction contained 8 bases not matched to a gene. CDR1 is SGHNT and CDR2 is YYREEE in the germline V gene (reference sequence). CDR3 sequence: CASSEGQGTTKLFF. The DNA for the CDR3 is TGTGCCAGCAGCGAGGGACAGGGTACTACAAAACTGTTTTTT.

The CDR3 bases are TGTGCCATCAGTGAGTATGGGACACCCCAAGAGACCCAGTACTTC. It encodes CAISEYGTPQETQYF. The V and J genes are TRBV10-3 and TRBJ2-5; TRBD1 is a possible D gene (6 bases). The CDR3 spans 15 residues. Germline V gene lookup returns CDR1 ENHRY and CDR2 SYGVKD. Deletions cut 1 base from V and 1 base from J, with 10 bases between.

The V and J genes are TRBV7-2 and TRBJ2-3; D gene uncertain. The CDR3 loop spans 12 amino acids. Germline CDR1 is SGHTA and CDR2 is FQGNSA. The germline V and J ends were trimmed by 6 bases and 11 bases, with 15 bases remaining between them. The CDR3 reads CASSVQELKQYF. For the CDR3, the DNA is TGTGCCAGCAGTGTCCAGGAACTGAAGCAGTATTTT.

The rearrangement links TRBV19 to TRBJ2-1; 13 nucleotides align to TRBD2. This CDR3 spans 14 amino acids. Germline V gives CDR1 LNHDA, CDR2 SQIVND (reference sequence). The J segment lost 9 bases and the V segment lost 7 bases, leaving 6 bases of the junction unmatched. In DNA, the CDR3 is TGTGCCAGTAAAGGACTAGCGGGAGTTGGTGAGCAGTTCTTC. The encoded protein is CASKGLAGVGEQFF.

This rearrangement joins TRBV30 to TRBJ1-4; 7 positions match TRBD1. Germline V gives CDR1 GTSNPN, CDR2 SVGIG (reference sequence). CDR3 length: 17 amino acids. Germline trimming cut 5 bases from V and 0 bases from J; bases unmatched to any gene: 12. The CDR3: CAWARDSYHATNEKLFF. The CDR3 bases are TGTGCCTGGGCCCGGGACAGCTACCATGCAACTAATGAAAAACTGTTTTTT.

The V call is TRBV5-4, the J call TRBJ2-6; no definite D call. Germline-derived CDR1 and CDR2 are SGHNT and YYREEE (reference sequence). CDR3 length: 15 amino acids. The ends were cut back, 3 bases at V and 1 base at J, with 8 bases in the middle. CDR3 in amino acids: CASSSALSGANVLTF. In DNA, the CDR3 is TGTGCCAGCAGCTCGGCCCTTTCTGGGGCCAACGTCCTGACTTTC.

J is TRBJ2-1 and V is TRBV7-2, with D maybe TRBD2 (6 bases). CDR3 length equals 15 residues. Per the germline V gene, CDR1 is SGHTA and CDR2 is FQGNSA. V lost 4 bases, J lost 2 bases, and 12 bases lay in between. The CDR3 coding sequence is TGTGCCAGCAGCTCTCGACTAGGCACCTACAATGAGCAGTTCTTC. Translating it yields CASSSRLGTYNEQFF.

The J gene is TRBJ1-2, the V gene TRBV27; TRBD1 aligns across 10 bases. The V and J ends lost 5 bases and 5 bases, in that order; junction bases with no gene match: 8. CDR1 and CDR2 from the germline V gene are MNHEY and SMNVEV (reference sequence). The CDR3 has 15 residues. CDR3 DNA sequence: TGTGCCAGCAGTCTGACAGGGGGCGGATCGTATGGCTACACCTTC. It encodes CASSLTGGGSYGYTF.